The 2 T cell receptor beta chains given below trace back to one sample, sequenced in a study of metastatic and nonmetastatic thyroid tumors. The entire patient cohort was treatment-naive prior to thyroid surgery. TCRdb re-called the PCR reads with MiXCR. Of fewer than 20,000 clones in the sample, 20% to 25% were seen once. The sample consisted of tumor tissue. Receptor source: a male donor with papillary thyroid cancer or a benign thyroid nodule (not recorded which). Some clones in this sample may be carry-over from other donors' samples.

This clone was counted only a few times. The chain is built from TRBV6-1 and TRBJ2-2; tentative D call: TRBD2 (5 bases). Germline lookup yields CDR1 MNHNS and CDR2 SASEGT. The length of the CDR3 is 14 residues. Trimming removed 7 bases from V and 4 bases from J, with 13 bases in between. In DNA form, the CDR3 reads TGTGCCAGCAACCGGGATGCGAGCACCGGGGAGCTGTTTTTT. Protein sequence: CASNRDASTGELFF.

Ten or more counts support this clone. This sequence joins TRBV28 and TRBJ2-3, with TRBD2 identical over 11 bases. Losses at the gene ends were 6 bases for V and 0 bases for J; bases not matched to a gene: 2. This CDR3 spans 15 amino acids. Per germline, CDR1 MDHEN and CDR2 SYDVKM. The CDR3 DNA follows: TGTGCCAGCAGGGGACTAGCGGTGAGCACAGATACGCAGTATTTT. Translated, it gives CASRGLAVSTDTQYF.